Listed below are T cell receptor beta chains from one sample, sequenced in a study of shared clonotypes between healthy human individuals. The protocol was immunoSEQ multiplex PCR, while the TCRdb copy is restricted to in-frame clones and leaves out a portion. In the table there are over a million clones, under 80% of which are singletons. Material for sequencing was memory CD4+ T cells sorted from blood. The receptors shown here come from a man younger than 35 in good health. The CDR3 runs from the conserved cysteine through the conserved F or W. Each record gives: J gene, V gene, clone size, D gene, CDR3 protein, CDR3 DNA. D genes are given only for firm matches. Clone size is stated in some rows and not others, as once, few, many or a class when expanded.

TRBJ1-2	TRBV18	NA	TRBD1	CASSPRTGDGYTF	TGTGCCAGCTCACCTAGGACAGGGGATGGCTACACCTTC
TRBJ1-2	TRBV19	NA	NA	CASSIGFGYTF	TGTGCCAGTAGTATTGGTTTTGGCTACACCTTC
TRBJ2-1	TRBV5-1	NA	NA	CASTTRGRTYNEQFF	TGCGCCAGCACGACTCGGGGCCGCACCTACAATGAGCAGTTCTTC
TRBJ1-1	TRBV2	few	NA	CASRKAESYTEAFF	TGTGCCAGCAGGAAGGCGGAGAGCTACACTGAAGCTTTCTTT
TRBJ1-1	TRBV7-8	NA	NA	CASSPQDGAFF	TGTGCCAGCAGCCCCCAGGATGGAGCTTTCTTT
TRBJ1-6	TRBV19	NA	NA	CASSLPRTVINSPLHF	TGTGCCAGTAGTCTCCCCCGGACAGTGATTAATTCACCCCTCCACTTT
TRBJ1-2	TRBV2	NA	TRBD1	CASSPATGGFTKDGYTF	TGTGCCAGCAGCCCCGCGACAGGGGGCTTTACGAAGGATGGCTACACCTTC
TRBJ1-4	TRBV7-8	NA	NA	CASSYLVGAGDNEKLFF	TGTGCCAGCAGCTACTTAGTTGGGGCAGGGGATAATGAAAAACTGTTTTTT
TRBJ2-7	TRBV5-1	NA	NA	CASRLWDGAYEQYF	TGCGCCAGCAGGCTATGGGACGGAGCCTACGAGCAGTACTTC
TRBJ1-6	TRBV5-4	NA	NA	CASSLGRSSYNSPLHF	TGTGCCAGCAGCTTGGGACGGAGCTCCTATAATTCACCCCTCCACTTT
TRBJ2-7	TRBV10-2	few	TRBD1	CASSDMRQGSYEQYF	TGCGCCAGCAGTGATATGAGACAGGGGTCATACGAGCAGTACTTC
TRBJ1-6	TRBV5-4	NA	NA	CASSLLGAGSPLHF	TGTGCCAGCAGCTTGTTAGGGGCAGGTTCACCCCTCCACTTT
TRBJ1-5	TRBV5-1	NA	NA	CASRPDSNQPQHF	TGCGCCAGCAGGCCTGATAGCAATCAGCCCCAGCATTTT
TRBJ2-3	TRBV7-9	NA	TRBD2	CASSFGSGGGTQYF	TGTGCCAGCAGCTTCGGGTCTGGCGGGGGTACGCAGTATTTT
TRBJ1-1	TRBV30	few	NA	CAFGQLAEAFF	TGTGCCTTTGGACAGCTCGCTGAAGCTTTCTTT
TRBJ2-7	TRBV5-1	NA	TRBD2	CASSLAVSGSGEQYF	TGCGCCAGCAGCTTGGCTGTTAGCGGGAGTGGCGAGCAGTACTTC
TRBJ1-4	TRBV6-5	NA	TRBD1	CASSLDRDGEKLFF	TGTGCCAGCAGCCTGGACAGGGATGGCGAAAAACTGTTTTTT
TRBJ1-5	TRBV10-3	few	NA	CAISESLDGNQPQHF	TGTGCCATCAGTGAGTCTCTGGACGGAAATCAGCCCCAGCATTTT
TRBJ2-3	TRBV2	NA	NA	CASSESPYTDTQYF	TGTGCCAGCAGTGAATCACCCTACACAGATACGCAGTATTTT
TRBJ2-7	TRBV18	NA	TRBD1	CASSPRTGGGDEQYF	TGTGCCAGCTCACCACGGACAGGGGGCGGCGACGAGCAGTACTTC
TRBJ1-1	TRBV9	few	NA	CASSVTPDTRNTEAFF	TGTGCCAGCAGCGTAACCCCGGACACGAGGAACACTGAAGCTTTCTTT
TRBJ2-1	TRBV30	NA	NA	CAWERGVSYNEQFF	TGTGCCTGGGAGAGGGGGGTTAGTTACAATGAGCAGTTCTTC
TRBJ2-2	TRBV7-9	NA	TRBD2	CASGLAGGTGELFF	TGTGCCAGCGGACTAGCGGGGGGAACCGGGGAGCTGTTTTTT
TRBJ2-7	TRBV6-6	NA	TRBD1	CASRPSGQGAIYEQYF	TGTGCCAGCAGACCCTCAGGACAGGGGGCCATCTACGAGCAGTACTTC
TRBJ2-5	TRBV5-6	many	TRBD1	CASSSPTGGETQYF	TGTGCCAGCAGCTCCCCGACAGGGGGAGAGACCCAGTACTTC
TRBJ2-5	TRBV5-8	few	NA	CASSLDVGAQYF	TGTGCCAGCAGCTTGGATGTGGGGGCCCAGTACTTC
TRBJ2-6	TRBV5-1	once	NA	CASTGGTGANVLTF	TGCGCCAGCACTGGGGGTACCGGGGCCAACGTCCTGACTTTC
TRBJ2-5	TRBV2	NA	NA	CASSQGGWYQETQYF	TGTGCCAGCAGTCAGGGAGGTTGGTACCAAGAGACCCAGTACTTC
TRBJ2-1	TRBV2	NA	NA	CASSVNGGPNEQFF	TGTGCCAGCAGTGTTAACGGGGGGCCCAATGAGCAGTTCTTC
TRBJ2-5	TRBV5-1	few	NA	CASSPGTLGVQETQYF	TGCGCCAGCAGCCCCGGGACCCTTGGGGTCCAAGAGACCCAGTACTTC
TRBJ1-5	TRBV30	many	NA	CAWRRLRQEPQHF	TGTGCCTGGAGGCGACTCAGACAGGAGCCCCAGCATTTT
TRBJ2-5	TRBV6-6	few	TRBD1	CASIPPGGNLQETQYF	TGTGCCAGCATTCCTCCAGGGGGAAACCTCCAAGAGACCCAGTACTTC
TRBJ2-7	TRBV5-1	NA	NA	CASSPQLNSYEQYF	TGCGCCAGCAGCCCCCAGTTGAACTCCTACGAGCAGTACTTC
TRBJ2-7	TRBV2	NA	TRBD1	CASSRDRNSYEQYF	TGTGCCAGCAGCCGGGACAGGAACTCCTACGAGCAGTACTTC
TRBJ2-1	TRBV29-1	NA	NA	CSVDRANEQFF	TGCAGCGTTGACAGGGCGAATGAGCAGTTCTTC
TRBJ1-2	TRBV27	once	NA	CASSLDSNYGYTF	TGTGCCAGCAGTTTGGACAGTAACTATGGCTACACCTTC
TRBJ1-3	TRBV6-6	NA	NA	CASSLLTPGTGNTIYF	TGTGCCAGCAGCCTCCTTACCCCAGGGACTGGAAACACCATATATTTT
TRBJ2-7	TRBV7-9	NA	TRBD2	CASVRLAGTYEQYF	TGTGCCAGCGTCCGGCTAGCGGGGACTTACGAGCAGTACTTC
TRBJ1-2	TRBV5-4	NA	TRBD1	CASSLDRDGYGYTF	TGTGCCAGCAGCCTGGACAGGGACGGCTATGGCTACACCTTC
TRBJ2-1	TRBV14	NA	TRBD2	CASSPLAGTYNEQFF	TGTGCCAGCAGCCCCCTAGCGGGGACCTACAATGAGCAGTTCTTC
TRBJ1-6	TRBV9	NA	TRBD1	CASSADRGREDSPLHF	TGTGCCAGCAGCGCAGACAGGGGGCGAGAGGATTCACCCCTCCACTTT
TRBJ2-6	TRBV28	NA	TRBD1	CASSTGTGGSGANVLTF	TGTGCCAGCAGTACCGGGACAGGGGGATCTGGGGCCAACGTCCTGACTTTC
TRBJ2-7	TRBV5-1	NA	NA	CASSPGASEGEQYF	TGCGCCAGCAGCCCGGGGGCTAGCGAGGGCGAGCAGTACTTC
TRBJ1-1	TRBV21-1	few	NA	CASSNSRGTEAFF	TGTGCCAGCAGCAATTCAAGAGGGACTGAAGCTTTCTTT
TRBJ2-5	TRBV7-9	NA	NA	CASSIGFLETQYF	TGTGCCAGCAGCATAGGGTTTTTGGAGACCCAGTACTTC
TRBJ1-4	TRBV6-5	NA	NA	CASSYSGLRNEKLFF	TGTGCCAGCAGTTACTCGGGACTGCGAAATGAAAAACTGTTTTTT
TRBJ1-2	TRBV18	NA	NA	CASSPSLSGGHGYTF	TGTGCCAGCTCTCCAAGTCTATCGGGGGGCCATGGCTACACCTTC
TRBJ1-4	TRBV30	NA	TRBD1	CAWRSQGEKLFF	TGTGCCTGGAGATCACAGGGGGAAAAACTGTTTTTT
TRBJ2-5	TRBV20-1	NA	NA	CSARVGETQYF	TGCAGTGCTAGAGTGGGGGAGACCCAGTACTTC
TRBJ2-2	TRBV9	NA	NA	CASSAGQVNTGELFF	TGTGCCAGCAGCGCGGGACAAGTGAACACCGGGGAGCTGTTTTTT
TRBJ2-7	TRBV6-5	NA	NA	CASSYSHNSYEQYF	TGTGCCAGCAGTTACTCGCACAATTCCTACGAGCAGTACTTC
TRBJ2-5	TRBV7-8	few	TRBD2	CASSETGTSGGQYF	TGTGCCAGCAGCGAAACCGGGACTAGCGGGGGGCAGTACTTC
TRBJ1-1	TRBV28	NA	TRBD1	CASSFSDRANTEAFF	TGTGCCAGCAGTTTTTCAGACAGGGCGAACACTGAAGCTTTCTTT
TRBJ2-2	TRBV27	NA	TRBD2	CASKREGLNTGELFF	TGTGCCAGCAAGCGGGAGGGATTGAACACCGGGGAGCTGTTTTTT
TRBJ2-5	TRBV11-3	NA	TRBD1	CASSSRQGQETQYF	TGTGCCAGCAGCTCCCGACAGGGACAAGAGACCCAGTACTTC
TRBJ2-2	TRBV9	NA	NA	CASSALFGELFF	TGTGCCAGCAGCGCCCTGTTCGGGGAGCTGTTTTTT
TRBJ1-1	TRBV19	once	NA	CASSIVGVLNTEAFF	TGTGCCAGTAGTATAGTCGGGGTGCTGAACACTGAAGCTTTCTTT
TRBJ2-7	TRBV29-1	NA	TRBD1	CSVVPTGAHEQYF	TGCAGCGTTGTCCCAACAGGGGCCCACGAGCAGTACTTC
TRBJ1-2	TRBV19	NA	NA	CASRAGNYGYTF	TGTGCCAGTAGGGCGGGGAACTATGGCTACACCTTC
TRBJ1-6	TRBV6-6	few	NA	CASKQAESPLHF	TGTGCCAGCAAGCAGGCGGAGTCACCCCTCCACTTT